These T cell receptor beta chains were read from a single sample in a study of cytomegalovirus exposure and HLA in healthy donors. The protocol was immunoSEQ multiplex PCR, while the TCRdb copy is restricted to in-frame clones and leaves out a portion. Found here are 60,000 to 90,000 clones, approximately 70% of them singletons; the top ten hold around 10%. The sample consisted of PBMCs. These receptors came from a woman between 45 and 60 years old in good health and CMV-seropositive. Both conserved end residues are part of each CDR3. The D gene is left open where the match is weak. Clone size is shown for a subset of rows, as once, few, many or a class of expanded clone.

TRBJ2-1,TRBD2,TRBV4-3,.,TGCGCCAGCAGCAAAGGACTAGCGGGGGTTTTAAGCGGTGAGCAGTTCTTC,CASSKGLAGVLSGEQFF
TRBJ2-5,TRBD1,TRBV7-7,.,TGTGCCAGTAGCCGGGACAGGGCTGAGACCCAGTACTTC,CASSRDRAETQYF
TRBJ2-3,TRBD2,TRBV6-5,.,TGTGCCGTGCGGGGGGCTAGCACAGATACGCAGTATTTT,CAVRGASTDTQYF
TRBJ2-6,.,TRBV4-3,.,TGCGCCAGCAGCTCCCTGTCGGGGGGCGCTGGGGCCAACGTCCTGACTTTC,CASSSLSGGAGANVLTF
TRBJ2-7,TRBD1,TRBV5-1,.,TGCGCCAGCAGCTTGGCCCCGGGACAGACTCAAACCTACGAGCAGTACTTC,CASSLAPGQTQTYEQYF
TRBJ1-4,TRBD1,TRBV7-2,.,TGTGCCAGCAGCGGGCGGACAGGGACTAATGAAAAACTGTTTTTT,CASSGRTGTNEKLFF
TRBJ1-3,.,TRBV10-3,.,TGTGCCATCTCGGGGGGACAAAGCTCTGGAAACACCATATATTTT,CAISGGQSSGNTIYF
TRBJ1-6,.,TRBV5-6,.,TGTGCCAGCAGCTTCTATACAGGATATTCACCCCTCCACTTT,CASSFYTGYSPLHF
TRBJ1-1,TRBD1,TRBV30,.,TGTGCCTGGAGCCGCGGACAGGGCACTGAAGCTTTCTTT,CAWSRGQGTEAFF
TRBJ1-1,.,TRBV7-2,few,TGTGCCAGCAGCTCCCCGACAGGACCTGAAGCTTTCTTT,CASSSPTGPEAFF
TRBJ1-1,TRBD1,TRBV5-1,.,TGCGCCAGCAGCCCGGGACAGGGGAACACTGAAGCTTTCTTT,CASSPGQGNTEAFF
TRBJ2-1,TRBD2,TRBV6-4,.,TGTGCCAGCAGCCCGGGACTAGCGGGAGATGAGCAGTTCTTC,CASSPGLAGDEQFF